What follows are 27 T cell receptor beta chains derived from one specimen sequenced in a study of control samples from healthy donors and cancer patients (TCRdb year 2020). Libraries were constructed by the immunoSEQ multiplex PCR assay. TCRdb stores this immuneACCESS table with in-frame sequences only. Part of the clones is absent; in the studies checked, under half of the shortfall reflects unresolved V genes, and no reason is known for the rest. In this sample the table shows some 200,000 clones, 85% to 95% of which occur a single time. The ten largest clones add up to less than 1.6% of the sample. The sequencing input was blood. These receptors were obtained from a man aged 45-65 years in good health.

This chain connects TRBV4-1 to TRBJ1-4; no definite D call. Germline V gives CDR1 MGHRA, CDR2 YSYEKL. The CDR3 runs to 14 residues. V was clipped by 3 bases and J by 7 bases, with 12 bases between them. DNA for the CDR3: TGCGCCAGCAGCCACCGGACTGTGGGTGAAAAACTGTTTTTT. It is translated as CASSHRTVGEKLFF.

V gene TRBV6-5 combines with J gene TRBJ2-7; 12 bases align to TRBD2. Germline CDR1 is MNHEY and CDR2 is SVGAGI. Unmatched junction bases numbered 7, after V lost 6 bases and J lost 7 bases. The CDR3 loop spans 14 amino acids. The CDR3 coding sequence is TGTGCCAGCAGGGGACTAGCGGGCCCCTGGGAGCAGTACTTC. Translating gives CASRGLAGPWEQYF.

The chain recombines TRBV19 with TRBJ2-3; D uncertain. The CDR3 spans 14 residues. In germline, CDR1 is LNHDA, CDR2 SQIVND (reference sequence). The germline V and J ends were trimmed by 3 bases and 0 bases, with 7 bases remaining between them. The DNA of the CDR3 is TGTGCCAGTAGTATCACAACTAGCACAGATACGCAGTATTTT. This gives the protein CASSITTSTDTQYF.

The gene calls are TRBV6-1 and TRBJ2-3; 11 nucleotides align to TRBD2. CDR3 length equals 17 residues. Germline values: CDR1 MNHNS, CDR2 SASEGT. With V trimmed by 2 bases and J by 4 bases, 8 bases remained unmatched. CDR3 amino acids: CASSELFIAGGPDTQYF. As DNA, the CDR3 is TGTGCCAGCAGTGAATTGTTTATAGCGGGGGGGCCAGATACGCAGTATTTT.

This sequence joins TRBV7-9 and TRBJ2-7; TRBD2 is a possible D gene (6 bases). The germline gives CDR1 SEHNR, CDR2 FQNEAQ (reference sequence). The CDR3 length is 12 residues. Trimming stripped 2 bases from V and 7 bases from J, with 9 bases between. The CDR3, as DNA: TGTGCCAGCAGCTTATCTGGGGGGGAGCAGTACGTC. Translating it yields CASSLSGGEQYV.

The rearrangement joins TRBV6-6 to TRBJ1-1; TRBD1 agrees at 7 bases. The CDR3 runs to 16 residues. V lost 6 bases and J lost 0; bases outside the gene matches: 10. Per germline, CDR1 MNHNY and CDR2 SVGAGI (reference sequence). The chain's CDR3 is CASSLDRAPMNTEAFF. CDR3 coding DNA: TGTGCCAGCAGCCTTGACAGGGCACCCATGAACACTGAAGCTTTCTTT.

This clone came up many times. V usage is TRBV13 and J usage is TRBJ2-7; a weak D match, TRBD2 (5 bases). Trimming left V 6 bases short and J 5 bases short, with 14 bases between. The germline gives CDR1 PRHDT, CDR2 FYEKMQ (reference sequence). The CDR3 sequence is 13 residues long. The CDR3 nucleotides read TGTGCCAGCAGATCGGGAACTTCCGACGAGCAGTACTTC. Its translation: CASRSGTSDEQYF.

V usage is TRBV19 and J usage is TRBJ2-3, with TRBD1 matching 7 bases. CDR3 size: 16 residues. The V segment lost 6 bases and the J segment 2 bases; nucleotides outside the gene matches: 11. Germline CDR1 and CDR2: LNHDA and SQIVND (reference sequence). CDR3 amino acids: CASSSPRDSNTDTQYF. The CDR3 DNA sequence: TGTGCCAGTAGCAGCCCCCGGGACAGCAACACAGATACGCAGTATTTT. The complete variable domain, with remaining parts taken from reference TRBV19 and TRBJ2-3, reads DGGITQSPKYLFRKEGQNVTLSCEQNLNHDAMYWYRQDPGQGLRLIYYSQIVNDFQKGDIAEGYSVSREKKESFPLTVTSAQKNPTAFYLCASSSPRDSNTDTQYFGPGTRLTVL.

This clone came up once. This sample includes further DNA sequences coding for the same CDR3. The chain employs TRBV30 and TRBJ1-2; D may be TRBD1 (5 bases). Germline assignment: CDR1 GTSNPN and CDR2 SVGIG (reference sequence). The CDR3 spans 13 residues. V lost 3 bases, J lost 8 bases, and 16 bases lay in between. CDR3 in amino acids: CAWSLTTGVGYTF. The DNA of the CDR3 is TGTGCCTGGAGCCTGACTACAGGAGTCGGCTACACCTTC.

This chain connects TRBV2 to TRBJ1-6, with TRBD1 identical over 8 bases. Germline loops: CDR1 SNHLY, CDR2 FYNNEI. The ends lost 4 bases at V and 8 bases at J; junction bases unmatched: 4. This CDR3 has 14 residues. CDR3 bases: TGTGCCAGCAGTGGACAGGGGTATTATTCACCCCTCCACTTT. This gives the protein CASSGQGYYSPLHF.

V and J are TRBV5-4 and TRBJ1-2, with a weak D call TRBD1 (5 bases). This CDR3 contains 12 residues. Trimming removed 5 bases from V and 9 bases from J, with 14 bases in between. Looked up from germline, CDR1 is SGHNT and CDR2 is YYREEE (reference sequence). The CDR3 nucleotides are TGTGCCAGCAGTTCCGGGGCAGAGAGCTACACCTTC. This codes for CASSSGAESYTF. Supplemented by reference TRBV5-4 and TRBJ1-2, the full variable domain reads ETGVTQSPTHLIKTRGQQVTLRCSSQSGHNTVSWYQQALGQGPQFIFQYYREEENGRGNFPPRFSGLQFPNYSSELNVNALELDDSALYLCASSSGAESYTFGSGTRLTVV.

The chain joins TRBV19 to TRBJ2-7; 12 bases are shared with TRBD2. Germline V gives CDR1 LNHDA, CDR2 SQIVND (reference sequence). The CDR3 consists of 15 residues. V was pared by 4 bases and J by 7 bases, with 8 bases of the junction left unmatched. The DNA of the CDR3 is TGTGCCAGTAGTAGCAGACTAGCGGGGGCATGGGAGCAGTACTTC. This codes for CASSSRLAGAWEQYF.

The rearrangement links TRBV7-2 to TRBJ1-2; 10 bases are a match to TRBD1. The CDR3 contains 15 residues. The V gene's germline CDR1 is SGHTA and CDR2 FQGNSA. V was clipped by 4 bases and J by 6 bases; unmatched bases: 8. The CDR3 region is CASSSPGTGVNGYTF. CDR3 nucleotides: TGTGCCAGCAGCTCCCCCGGGACAGGGGTTAATGGCTACACCTTC.

The chain couples TRBV6-1 to TRBJ2-7, with D possibly being TRBD1 (5 bases). Germline V lookup: CDR1 MNHNS, CDR2 SASEGT. The V gene lost 3 bases and the J gene lost 2 bases, with 8 bases spanning the gap. The CDR3 totals 13 residues. The CDR3 sequence: CASSEGPTYEQYF. The CDR3 DNA reads TGTGCCAGCAGTGAGGGGCCCACCTACGAGCAGTACTTC.

CDR3 bases: TGTGCCAGCGCTACTCGAGAGACCCAGTACTTC. Its translation is CASATRETQYF. This chain connects TRBV6-6 to TRBJ2-5, with no clear D. The CDR3 is 11 residues long. Germline CDR1 is MNHNY and CDR2 is SVGAGI (reference sequence). Deletions cut 8 bases from V and 4 bases from J, with 8 bases between.

The chain is built from TRBV28 and TRBJ1-2; D ambiguous. The CDR3 has 15 amino acids. The V end was cut by 7 bases, the J end by 2 bases, with 17 bases between. Per the germline V gene, CDR1 is MDHEN and CDR2 is SYDVKM. CDR3 DNA sequence: TGTGCCAGCAAGACGCAGCCTTTTTCGAACTATGGCTACACCTTC. It specifies CASKTQPFSNYGYTF.

The rearrangement joins TRBV4-2 to TRBJ2-5; TRBD2 matches at 10 bases. CDR1 LGHNA and CDR2 YNFKEQ come from the germline V gene. This CDR3 is 16 amino acids long. With 4 bases clipped from V and 2 bases from J, the junction kept 7 bases outside the gene matches. The CDR3 protein is CASSRESGGEQETQYF. DNA of the CDR3: TGTGCCAGCAGCCGGGAGAGCGGGGGGGAACAAGAGACCCAGTACTTC.

The J gene is TRBJ1-5, the V gene TRBV27, with D uncertain. The V end lost 5 bases, the J end lost 6 bases, and 17 bases lay between the germline ends. The germline gives CDR1 MNHEY, CDR2 SMNVEV (reference sequence). CDR3 length: 15 amino acids. This CDR3 is CASSPLRGGFQPQHF. Written as DNA, the CDR3 is TGTGCCAGCAGTCCACTCCGAGGAGGCTTTCAGCCCCAGCATTTT.

J is TRBJ1-2 and V is TRBV28; 7 bases fit TRBD1. Germline assignment: CDR1 MDHEN and CDR2 SYDVKM. Germline trimming cut 3 bases from V and 14 bases from J; bases unmatched to any gene: 12. The CDR3 runs 13 residues. The CDR3 DNA reads TGTGCCAGCAGTTTGAGACAGGGACGAAGGGGGACCTTC. It codes for CASSLRQGRRGTF.

The chain carries TRBV10-1 and TRBJ2-3, with 7 bases that match TRBD1. After removal of 6 bases from V and 7 bases from J, the junction contained 13 bases not matched to a gene. CDR3 length equals 15 residues. Germline-derived CDR1 and CDR2 are WNHNN and SYGVQD (reference sequence). The CDR3 spells CASSDHVDRSNTQYF. The CDR3 coding sequence is TGCGCCAGCAGCGATCACGTGGACAGGTCAAATACGCAGTATTTT.

The rearrangement joins TRBV5-1 to TRBJ1-1; D gene unclear. Germline lookup yields CDR1 SGHRS and CDR2 YFSETQ. V dropped 1 base and J dropped 2 bases, with 12 bases sitting between them. There are 15 residues in the CDR3. The CDR3 loop reads CASSLNPGGNTEAFF. The CDR3 region has the DNA TGCGCCAGCAGCTTGAATCCGGGAGGAAACACTGAAGCTTTCTTT.

This chain connects TRBV7-9 to TRBJ1-4; 7 bases are shared with TRBD1. Germline-derived CDR1 and CDR2 are SEHNR and FQNEAQ (reference sequence). The CDR3 has 17 amino acids. V shed 8 bases, J shed 5 bases, and the junction held 17 bases outside the gene matches. This CDR3 is CASGDRAIRRGNEKLFF. The CDR3 nucleotides are TGTGCCAGCGGAGACAGGGCTATTAGGAGAGGAAATGAAAAACTGTTTTTT.

This chain connects TRBV24-1 to TRBJ1-3; D is uncertain. The length of the CDR3 is 13 residues. The germline V gene has CDR1 KGHDR and CDR2 SFDVKD. V dropped 2 bases and J dropped 5 bases, with 6 bases sitting between them. The CDR3 sequence is CATSDSRRNTIYF. In DNA form, the CDR3 reads TGTGCCACCAGTGATTCGAGAAGAAACACCATATATTTT.

This chain joins TRBV10-1 and TRBJ2-5, with TRBD2 identical over 7 bases. Germline lookup yields CDR1 WNHNN and CDR2 SYGVQD (reference sequence). The CDR3 runs 15 residues. The V gene end was trimmed by 6 bases and the J gene end by 5 bases; junction bases not matched to a gene: 12. The CDR3 protein is CASSNSAGPGETQYF. CDR3 nucleotides: TGCGCCAGCAGCAACTCAGCGGGGCCCGGGGAGACCCAGTACTTC.

This chain joins TRBV2 and TRBJ2-7; TRBD1 agrees at 10 bases. The ends lost 6 bases at V and 2 bases at J; junction bases unmatched: 7. Germline loops: CDR1 SNHLY, CDR2 FYNNEI. The CDR3 runs to 15 residues. CDR3 residues: CASRDPGQGTYEQYF. The CDR3, as DNA: TGTGCCAGCAGAGATCCGGGACAGGGGACCTACGAGCAGTACTTC.

The chain recombines TRBV5-4 with TRBJ2-2; tentatively, D is TRBD2 (5 bases). CDR1 SGHNT and CDR2 YYREEE come from the germline V gene (reference sequence). The CDR3 has 14 amino acids. The germline V and J ends were trimmed by 0 bases and 8 bases, with 11 bases remaining between them. The CDR3 here is CASSLASPPGELFF. CDR3 DNA sequence: TGTGCCAGCAGCTTGGCTAGCCCCCCAGGGGAGCTGTTTTTT.

The chain uses TRBV10-1 and TRBJ1-1; D may be TRBD1 (5 bases). CDR1 is WNHNN and CDR2 is SYGVQD in the germline V gene (reference sequence). Trimming stripped 3 bases from V and 11 bases from J, with 16 bases between. This CDR3 contains 13 residues. CDR3 sequence reads: CASSDRGGFVAFF. DNA for the CDR3: TGCGCCAGCAGTGACCGGGGGGGATTCGTGGCTTTCTTT.